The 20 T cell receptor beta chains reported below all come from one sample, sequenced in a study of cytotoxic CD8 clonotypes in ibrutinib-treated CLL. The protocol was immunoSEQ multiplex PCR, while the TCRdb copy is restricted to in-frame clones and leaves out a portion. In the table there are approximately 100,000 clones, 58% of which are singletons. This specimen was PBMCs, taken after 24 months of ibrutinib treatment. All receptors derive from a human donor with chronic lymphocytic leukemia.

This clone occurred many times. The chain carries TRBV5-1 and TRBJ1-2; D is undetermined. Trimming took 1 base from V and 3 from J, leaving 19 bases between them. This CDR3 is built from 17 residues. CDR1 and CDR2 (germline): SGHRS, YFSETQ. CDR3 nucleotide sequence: TGCGCCAGCAGCTTGAGATCTACAGACGCCAAAGACTATGGCTACACCTTC. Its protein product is CASSLRSTDAKDYGYTF. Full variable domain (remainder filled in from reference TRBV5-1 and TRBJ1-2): KAGVTQTPRYLIKTRGQQVTLSCSPISGHRSVSWYQQTPGQGLQFLFEYFSETQRNKGNFPGRFSGRQFSNSRSEMNVSTLELGDSALYLCASSLRSTDAKDYGYTFGSGTRLTVV.

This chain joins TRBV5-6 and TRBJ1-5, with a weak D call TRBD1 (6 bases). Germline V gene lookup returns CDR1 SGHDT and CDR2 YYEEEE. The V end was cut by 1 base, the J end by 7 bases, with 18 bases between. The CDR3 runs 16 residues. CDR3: CASSLWGASWKQPQHF. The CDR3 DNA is TGTGCCAGCAGCTTGTGGGGGGCCTCATGGAAACAGCCCCAGCATTTT.

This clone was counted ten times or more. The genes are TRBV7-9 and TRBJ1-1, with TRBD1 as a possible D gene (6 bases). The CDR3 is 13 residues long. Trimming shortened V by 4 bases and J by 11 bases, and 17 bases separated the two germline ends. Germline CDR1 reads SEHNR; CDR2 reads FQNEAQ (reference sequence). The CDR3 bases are TGTGCCAGCAGCTCCCTGGGCAGGGACAATGCTTTCTTT. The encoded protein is CASSSLGRDNAFF.

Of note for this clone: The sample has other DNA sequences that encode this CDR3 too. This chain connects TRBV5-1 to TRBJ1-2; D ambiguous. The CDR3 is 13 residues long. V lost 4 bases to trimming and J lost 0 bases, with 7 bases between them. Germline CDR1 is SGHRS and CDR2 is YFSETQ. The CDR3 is CASSDTTNYGYTF. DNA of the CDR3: TGCGCCAGCAGCGATACAACTAACTATGGCTACACCTTC.

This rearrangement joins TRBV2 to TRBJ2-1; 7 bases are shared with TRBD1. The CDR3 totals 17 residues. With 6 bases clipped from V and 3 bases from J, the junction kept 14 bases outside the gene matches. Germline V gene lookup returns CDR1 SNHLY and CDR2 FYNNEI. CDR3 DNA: TGTGCCAGCAGGGACCCCCGGACAGGCAGAATCTACAATGAGCAGTTCTTC. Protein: CASRDPRTGRIYNEQFF.

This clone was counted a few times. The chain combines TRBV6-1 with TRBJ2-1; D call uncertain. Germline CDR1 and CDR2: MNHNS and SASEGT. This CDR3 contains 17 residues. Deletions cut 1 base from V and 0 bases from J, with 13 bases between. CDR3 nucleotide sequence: TGTGCCAGCAGTGAAGATATCGATATGAGCTCCTACAATGAGCAGTTCTTC. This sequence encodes CASSEDIDMSSYNEQFF.

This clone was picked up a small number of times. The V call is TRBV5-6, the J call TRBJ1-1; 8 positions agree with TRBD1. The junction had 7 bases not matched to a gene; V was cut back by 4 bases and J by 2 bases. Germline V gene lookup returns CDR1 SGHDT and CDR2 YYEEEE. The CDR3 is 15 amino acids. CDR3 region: CASSLLDRDNTEAFF. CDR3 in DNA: TGTGCCAGCAGCCTTCTGGACAGGGATAACACTGAAGCTTTCTTT. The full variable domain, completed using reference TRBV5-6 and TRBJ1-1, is DAGVTQSPTHLIKTRGQQVTLRCSPKSGHDTVSWYQQALGQGPQFIFQYYEEEERQRGNFPDRFSGHQFPNYSSELNVNALLLGDSALYLCASSLLDRDNTEAFFGQGTRLTVV.

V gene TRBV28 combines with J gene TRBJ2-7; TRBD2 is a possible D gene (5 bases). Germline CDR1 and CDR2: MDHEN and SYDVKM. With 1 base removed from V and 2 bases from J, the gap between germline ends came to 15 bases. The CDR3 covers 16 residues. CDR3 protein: CASSLFGRGKTYEQYF. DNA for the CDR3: TGTGCCAGCAGTTTATTCGGACGGGGAAAGACCTACGAGCAGTACTTC.

The CDR3 nucleotides are TGTGCCAGTACCGGACACCCGAGCTCCTATAATTCACCCCTCCACTTT. It codes for CASTGHPSSYNSPLHF. This chain connects TRBV19 to TRBJ1-6; the D gene is possibly TRBD1 (5 bases). CDR1 LNHDA and CDR2 SQIVND come from the germline V gene (reference sequence). V was shortened by 7 bases and J by 0 bases, with 13 bases between the two germline ends. The CDR3 consists of 16 residues.

The CDR3 DNA is TGTGCCAGCAGTGCTCCTGCAGCCTACGAGCAGTACTTC. Translation: CASSAPAAYEQYF. This chain joins TRBV6-1 and TRBJ2-7, with D hard to call. Trimming shortened V by 4 bases and J by 2 bases, and 9 bases separated the two germline ends. Looked up from germline, CDR1 is MNHNS and CDR2 is SASEGT. This CDR3 has 13 amino acids.

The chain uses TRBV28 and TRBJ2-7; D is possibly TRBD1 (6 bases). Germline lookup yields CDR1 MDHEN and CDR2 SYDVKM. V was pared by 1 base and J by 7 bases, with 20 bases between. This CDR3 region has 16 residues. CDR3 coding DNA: TGTGCCAGCAGTTTATACGGCCAGGGGAAGCAGGGGGAGCAGTACTTC. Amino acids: CASSLYGQGKQGEQYF.

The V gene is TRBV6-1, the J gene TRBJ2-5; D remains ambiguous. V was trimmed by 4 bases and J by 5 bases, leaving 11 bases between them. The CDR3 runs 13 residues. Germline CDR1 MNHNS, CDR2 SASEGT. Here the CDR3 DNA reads TGTGCCAGCAGTGGGAATTTTGAGGAGACCCAGTACTTC. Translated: CASSGNFEETQYF.

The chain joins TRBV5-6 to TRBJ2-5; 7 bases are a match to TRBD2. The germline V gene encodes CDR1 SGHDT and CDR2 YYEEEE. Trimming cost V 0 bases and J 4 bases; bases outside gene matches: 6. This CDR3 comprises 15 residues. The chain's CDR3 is CASSLEVRGRETQYF. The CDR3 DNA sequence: TGTGCCAGCAGCTTGGAAGTGCGGGGGAGAGAGACCCAGTACTTC.

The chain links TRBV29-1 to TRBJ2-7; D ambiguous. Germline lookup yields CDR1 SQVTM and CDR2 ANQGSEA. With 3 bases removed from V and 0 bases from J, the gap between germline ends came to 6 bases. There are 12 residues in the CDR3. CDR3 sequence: CSVDLGSYEQYF. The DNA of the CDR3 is TGCAGCGTTGATCTCGGCTCCTACGAGCAGTACTTC.

CDR3 nucleotides: TGTGCCAGTAGCGGACAGTTGGTGGACGAGCAGTACTTC. Its protein product is CASSGQLVDEQYF. The chain links TRBV19 to TRBJ2-7; weak D call: TRBD1 (6 bases). This CDR3 has 13 amino acids. CDR1 and CDR2 (germline): LNHDA, SQIVND (reference sequence). V was shortened by 6 bases and J by 5 bases, with 14 bases between the two germline ends.

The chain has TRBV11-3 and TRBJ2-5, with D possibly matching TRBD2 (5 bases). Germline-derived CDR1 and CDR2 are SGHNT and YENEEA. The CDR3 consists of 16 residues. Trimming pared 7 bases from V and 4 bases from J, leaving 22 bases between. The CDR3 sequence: CASIGSTTSAGETQYF. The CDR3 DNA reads TGTGCCAGCATTGGGTCCACCACGTCGGCGGGAGAGACCCAGTACTTC.

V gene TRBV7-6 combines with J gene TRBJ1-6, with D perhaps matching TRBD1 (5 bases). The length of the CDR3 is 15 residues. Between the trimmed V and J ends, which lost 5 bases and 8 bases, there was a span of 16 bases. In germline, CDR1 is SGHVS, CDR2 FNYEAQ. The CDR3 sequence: CASSRNPGGYSPLHF. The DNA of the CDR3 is TGTGCCAGCAGCCGAAACCCGGGGGGATATTCACCCCTCCACTTT.

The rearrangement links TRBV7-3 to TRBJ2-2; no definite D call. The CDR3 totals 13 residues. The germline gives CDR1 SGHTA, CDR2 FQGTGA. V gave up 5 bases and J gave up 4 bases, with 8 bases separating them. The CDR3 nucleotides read TGTGCCAGCAGCCAATACAGCACCGGGGAGCTGTTTTTT. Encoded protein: CASSQYSTGELFF.

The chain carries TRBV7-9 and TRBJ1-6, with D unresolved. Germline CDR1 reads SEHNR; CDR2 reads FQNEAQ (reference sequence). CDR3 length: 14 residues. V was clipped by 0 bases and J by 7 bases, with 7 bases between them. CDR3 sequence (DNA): TGTGCCAGCAGCTTAGCGCCGACCAATTCACCCCTCCACTTT. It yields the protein CASSLAPTNSPLHF.

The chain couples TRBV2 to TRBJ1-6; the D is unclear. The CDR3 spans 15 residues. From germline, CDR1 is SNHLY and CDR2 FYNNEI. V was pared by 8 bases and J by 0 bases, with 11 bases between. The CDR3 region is CASQSGSSYNSPLHF. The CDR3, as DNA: TGTGCCAGCCAGAGTGGGAGCTCCTATAATTCACCCCTCCACTTT.